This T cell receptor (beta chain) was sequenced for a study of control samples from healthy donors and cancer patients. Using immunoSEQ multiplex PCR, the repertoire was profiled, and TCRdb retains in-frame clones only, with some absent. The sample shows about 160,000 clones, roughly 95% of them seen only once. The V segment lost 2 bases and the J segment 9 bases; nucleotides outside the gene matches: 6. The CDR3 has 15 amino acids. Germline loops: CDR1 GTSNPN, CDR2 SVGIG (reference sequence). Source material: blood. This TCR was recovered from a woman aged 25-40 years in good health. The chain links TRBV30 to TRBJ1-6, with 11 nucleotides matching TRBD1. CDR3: CAWSSTGTGGSPLHF. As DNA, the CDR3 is TGTGCCTGGAGTTCGACCGGGACAGGGGGTTCACCCCTCCACTTT.